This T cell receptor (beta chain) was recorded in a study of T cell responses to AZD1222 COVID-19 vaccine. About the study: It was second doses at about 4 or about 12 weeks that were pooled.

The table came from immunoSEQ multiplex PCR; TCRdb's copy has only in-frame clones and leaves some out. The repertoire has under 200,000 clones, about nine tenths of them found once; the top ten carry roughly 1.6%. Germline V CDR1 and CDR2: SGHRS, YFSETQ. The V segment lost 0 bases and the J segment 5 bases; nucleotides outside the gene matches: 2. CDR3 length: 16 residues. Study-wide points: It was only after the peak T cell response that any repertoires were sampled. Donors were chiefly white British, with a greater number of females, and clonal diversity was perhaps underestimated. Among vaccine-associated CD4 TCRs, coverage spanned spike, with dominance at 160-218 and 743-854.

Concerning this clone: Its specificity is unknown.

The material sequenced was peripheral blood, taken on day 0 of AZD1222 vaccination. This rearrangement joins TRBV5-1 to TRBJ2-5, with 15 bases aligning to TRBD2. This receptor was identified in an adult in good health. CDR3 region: CASSLEGLAGGETQYF. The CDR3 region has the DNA TGCGCCAGCAGCTTGGAGGGACTAGCGGGGGGTGAGACCCAGTACTTC.